This T cell receptor beta chain was captured by sequencing in a study of blood T cell repertoires in COVID-19. Source study methods: Amplification with reference gene primers provided the estimates of nucleated cell counts. Clones were read by immunoSEQ multiplex PCR, and TCRdb kept only the in-frame ones, dropping some. The V and J calls and clone size come from that table; D and trimming were worked out from the DNA. The table records roughly 280,000 clones, approximately 90% of them present only once. V lost 5 bases and J lost 6; bases outside the gene matches: 5. This CDR3 is 15 amino acids long. CDR1 and CDR2 from the germline V gene are MDHEN and SYDVKM.

The TCR originated in a woman between 45 and 60 years old who had recovered from COVID-19. V is TRBV28 and J is TRBJ2-1; 12 positions match TRBD2. Sequencing used peripheral blood. The CDR3 sequence is CASSTLAGGLNEQFF. The CDR3, as DNA: TGTGCCAGCAGTACTCTAGCGGGAGGGCTCAATGAGCAGTTCTTC.